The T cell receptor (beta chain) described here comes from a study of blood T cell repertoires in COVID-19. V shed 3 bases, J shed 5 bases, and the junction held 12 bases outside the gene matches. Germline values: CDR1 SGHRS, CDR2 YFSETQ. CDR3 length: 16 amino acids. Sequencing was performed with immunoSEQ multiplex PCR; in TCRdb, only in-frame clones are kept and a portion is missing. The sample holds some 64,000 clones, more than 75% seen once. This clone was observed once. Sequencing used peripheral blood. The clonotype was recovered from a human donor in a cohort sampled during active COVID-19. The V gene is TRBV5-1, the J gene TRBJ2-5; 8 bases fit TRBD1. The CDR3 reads CASSSTGVRVGETQYF. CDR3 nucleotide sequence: TGCGCCAGCAGCTCGACAGGGGTTAGGGTTGGTGAGACCCAGTACTTC.